This TCR beta chain was observed in a study of spatial heterogeneity in lung cancer. Across the whole study: More than nine raw reads, on average, carried each unique TCR and UMI combination.

In the library, each TCR cDNA molecule bore its own unique molecular identifier. TCRdb reanalysed the 5' RACE reads using MiXCR and keeps one entry per CDR3 protein. The profile shows some 83,000 distinct CDR3 sequences, about a fifth of them singletons. Time point of the sample: sample taken at primary tumor resection. Sequencing covered unsorted whole RNA taken from tumor, nontumor lung or frozen PBMC. The donor group consisted of around 70 patients who had untreated, early-stage non-small cell lung cancer. This TCR came from a male donor with early-stage non-small cell lung cancer. Sequenced material: PBMCs, taken at surgery.

In DNA form, the CDR3 reads TGTGCCAGCAGCTTGGCTACCGGGAGTAGCACCGGGGAGCTGTTTTTT. It specifies CASSLATGSSTGELFF. This sequence joins TRBV5-4 and TRBJ2-2, with a possible D match to TRBD2 (6 bases). The CDR3 runs 16 residues. Deletions cut 0 bases from V and 4 bases from J, with 13 bases between. CDR1 is SGHNT, CDR2 YYREEE, per germline (reference sequence). Combining the CDR3 with reference TRBV5-4 and TRBJ2-2 gives the whole variable domain ETGVTQSPTHLIKTRGQQVTLRCSSQSGHNTVSWYQQALGQGPQFIFQYYREEENGRGNFPPRFSGLQFPNYSSELNVNALELDDSALYLCASSLATGSSTGELFFGEGSRLTVL.